This T cell receptor beta chain was sequenced for a study of shared clonotypes between healthy human individuals. Germline V gene data show CDR1 as DFQATT and CDR2 as SNEGSKA (reference sequence). Trimming removed 6 bases from V and 7 bases from J; junction bases left unmatched: 5. The CDR3 runs to 11 residues. Only in-frame clones appear in the TCRdb table, and some are missing; sequencing was by immunoSEQ multiplex PCR. Of some 1 million clones in the sample, around four fifths are singletons; the top ten hold 1.4%. The material sequenced was memory CD4+ T cells sorted from blood. Noted subset: CD45RA-negative fraction. The receptor was derived from a man between 18 and 29 years old in good health. This sequence joins TRBV20-1 and TRBJ1-2; 7 bases line up with TRBD1. CDR3 coding DNA: TGCAGTGCCCCGACAGGGTTTGGCTACACCTTC. Its protein product is CSAPTGFGYTF.